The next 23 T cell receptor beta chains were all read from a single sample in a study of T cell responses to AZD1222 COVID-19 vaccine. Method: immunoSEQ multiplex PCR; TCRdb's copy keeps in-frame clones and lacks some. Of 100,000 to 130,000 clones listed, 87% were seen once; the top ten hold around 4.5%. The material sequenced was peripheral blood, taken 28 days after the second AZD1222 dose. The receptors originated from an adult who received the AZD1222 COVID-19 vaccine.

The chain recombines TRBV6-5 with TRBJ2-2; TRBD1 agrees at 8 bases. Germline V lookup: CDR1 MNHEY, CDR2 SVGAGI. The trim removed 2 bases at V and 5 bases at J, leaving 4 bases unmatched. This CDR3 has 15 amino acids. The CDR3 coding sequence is TGTGCCAGCAGTTACCGGACAGGGCGGACCGGGGAGCTGTTTTTT. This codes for CASSYRTGRTGELFF.

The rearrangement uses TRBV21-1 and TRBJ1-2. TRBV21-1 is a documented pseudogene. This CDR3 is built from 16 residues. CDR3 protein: CASSKDAAGGNYGYTF. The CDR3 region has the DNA TGTGCCAGCAGCAAAGACGCCGCGGGAGGGAACTATGGCTACACCTTC.

DNA of the CDR3: TGTGCCAGCAGCTTGCGCGGGGATGAGCAGTTCTTC. Its protein product is CASSLRGDEQFF. This chain uses TRBV11-1 with TRBJ2-1, with D possibly TRBD2 on 6 matching bases. Germline V gives CDR1 SGHAT, CDR2 FQDESV (reference sequence). The CDR3 totals 12 residues. Deletions cut 3 bases from V and 8 bases from J, with 8 bases between.

The CDR3: CASRTDMNTEAFF. The CDR3 DNA reads as TGCGCCAGCAGGACAGACATGAACACTGAAGCTTTCTTT. V usage is TRBV5-1 and J usage is TRBJ1-1, with a weak D call TRBD1 (5 bases). Trimming removed 5 bases at V and 0 bases at J, with 8 bases between. The V gene's germline CDR1 is SGHRS and CDR2 YFSETQ. This CDR3 has 13 residues.

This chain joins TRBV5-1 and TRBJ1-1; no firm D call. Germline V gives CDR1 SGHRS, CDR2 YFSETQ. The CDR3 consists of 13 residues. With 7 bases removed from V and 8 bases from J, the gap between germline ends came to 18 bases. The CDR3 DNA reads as TGCGCCAGCCGCACCGACCGGGGTTGGGAAGCTTTCTTT. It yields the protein CASRTDRGWEAFF.

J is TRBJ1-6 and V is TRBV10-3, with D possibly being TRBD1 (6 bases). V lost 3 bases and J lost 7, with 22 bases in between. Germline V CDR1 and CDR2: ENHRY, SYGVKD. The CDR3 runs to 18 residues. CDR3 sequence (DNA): TGTGCCATCAGTGATCCCGAGGACAGCTCGCGGGGGAATTCACCCCTCCACTTT. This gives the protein CAISDPEDSSRGNSPLHF.

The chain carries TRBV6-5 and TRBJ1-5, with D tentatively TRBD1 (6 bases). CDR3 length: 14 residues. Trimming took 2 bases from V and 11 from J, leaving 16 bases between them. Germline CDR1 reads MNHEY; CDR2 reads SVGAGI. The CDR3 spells CASSYGPGAGAQHF. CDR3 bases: TGTGCCAGCAGTTACGGGCCAGGGGCTGGGGCCCAGCATTTT.

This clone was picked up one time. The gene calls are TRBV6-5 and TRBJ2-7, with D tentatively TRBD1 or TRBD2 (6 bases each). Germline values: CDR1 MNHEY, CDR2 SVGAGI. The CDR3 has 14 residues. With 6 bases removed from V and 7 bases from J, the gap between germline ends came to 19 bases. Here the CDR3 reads CASRAPGAQLEQYF. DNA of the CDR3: TGTGCCAGCAGAGCCCCGGGGGCGCAGCTTGAGCAGTACTTC.

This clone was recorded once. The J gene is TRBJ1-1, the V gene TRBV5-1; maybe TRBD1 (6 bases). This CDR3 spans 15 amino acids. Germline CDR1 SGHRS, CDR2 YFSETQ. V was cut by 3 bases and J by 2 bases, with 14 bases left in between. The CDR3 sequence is CASSWTPGQNTEAFF. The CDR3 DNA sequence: TGCGCCAGCAGCTGGACTCCGGGACAAAACACTGAAGCTTTCTTT.

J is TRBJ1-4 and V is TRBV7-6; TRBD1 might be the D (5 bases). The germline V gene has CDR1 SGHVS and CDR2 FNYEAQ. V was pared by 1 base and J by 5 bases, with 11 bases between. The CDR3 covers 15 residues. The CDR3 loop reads CASSLEGLENEKLFF. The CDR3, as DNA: TGTGCCAGCAGCTTAGAGGGACTAGAGAATGAAAAACTGTTTTTT.

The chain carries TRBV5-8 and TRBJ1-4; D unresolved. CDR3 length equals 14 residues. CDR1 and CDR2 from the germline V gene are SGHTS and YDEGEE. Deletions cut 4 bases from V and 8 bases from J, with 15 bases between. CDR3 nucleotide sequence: TGTGCCAGCAGCGGCAGCCTAGGGCGAGAAAAACTGTTTTTT. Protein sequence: CASSGSLGREKLFF. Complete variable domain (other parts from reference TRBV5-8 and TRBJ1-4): EAGVTQSPTHLIKTRGQQATLRCSPISGHTSVYWYQQALGLGLQFLLWYDEGEERNRGNFPPRFSGRQFPNYSSELNVNALELEDSALYLCASSGSLGREKLFFGSGTQLSVL.

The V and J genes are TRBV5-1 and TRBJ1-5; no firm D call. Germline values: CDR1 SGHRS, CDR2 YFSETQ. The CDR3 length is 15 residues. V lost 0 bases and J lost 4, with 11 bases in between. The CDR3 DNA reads TGCGCCAGCAGCTTGGATCAAGGCAGTAATCAGCCCCAGCATTTT. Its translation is CASSLDQGSNQPQHF.

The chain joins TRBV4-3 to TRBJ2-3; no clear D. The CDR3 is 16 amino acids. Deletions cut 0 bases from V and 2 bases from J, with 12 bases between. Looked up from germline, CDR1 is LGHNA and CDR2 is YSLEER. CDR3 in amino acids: CASSQEVSGNTDTQYF. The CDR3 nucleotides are TGCGCCAGCAGCCAAGAAGTCTCAGGAAACACAGATACGCAGTATTTT.

Written as DNA, the CDR3 is TGTGCCAGCAGTTACTCGAGAGACAGGGGAAACACCATATATTTT. Amino acids: CASSYSRDRGNTIYF. The V gene is TRBV6-5, the J gene TRBJ1-3; D is possibly TRBD1 (6 bases). The CDR3 sequence is 15 residues long. Germline CDR1 is MNHEY and CDR2 is SVGAGI. V was clipped by 0 bases and J by 4 bases, with 10 bases between them.

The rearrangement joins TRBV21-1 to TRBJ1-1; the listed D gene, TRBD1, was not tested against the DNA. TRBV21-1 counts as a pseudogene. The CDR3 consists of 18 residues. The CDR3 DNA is TGTGCCAGCAGCAAAAGCCGGACAGTTGCGACCATGAACACTGAAGCTTTCTTT. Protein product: CASSKSRTVATMNTEAFF.

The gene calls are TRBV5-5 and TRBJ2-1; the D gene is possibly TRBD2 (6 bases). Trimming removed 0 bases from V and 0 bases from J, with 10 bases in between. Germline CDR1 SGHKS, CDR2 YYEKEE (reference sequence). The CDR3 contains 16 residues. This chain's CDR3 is CASSLVAGSSYNEQFF. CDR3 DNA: TGTGCCAGCAGCTTGGTTGCGGGGAGCTCCTACAATGAGCAGTTCTTC.

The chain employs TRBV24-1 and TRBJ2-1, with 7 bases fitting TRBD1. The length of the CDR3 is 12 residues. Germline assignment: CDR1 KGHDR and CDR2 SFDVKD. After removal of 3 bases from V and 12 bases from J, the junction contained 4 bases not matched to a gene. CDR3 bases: TGTGCCACCAGTGATAGGGACAGTGGGCAGTTCTTC. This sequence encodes CATSDRDSGQFF.

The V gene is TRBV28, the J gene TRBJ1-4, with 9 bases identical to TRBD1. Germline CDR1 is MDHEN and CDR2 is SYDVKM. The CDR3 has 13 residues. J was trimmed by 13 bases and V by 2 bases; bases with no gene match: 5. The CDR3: CASSLAGQGRLFF. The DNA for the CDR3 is TGTGCCAGCAGTTTAGCGGGACAGGGCAGACTGTTTTTT.

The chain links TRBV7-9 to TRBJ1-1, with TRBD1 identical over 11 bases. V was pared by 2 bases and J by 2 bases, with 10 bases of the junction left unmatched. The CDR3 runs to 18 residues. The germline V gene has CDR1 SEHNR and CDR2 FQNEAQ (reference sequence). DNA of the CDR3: TGTGCCAGCAGCTTATTCGGTGGAGGACAGGGGGCCAACACTGAAGCTTTCTTT. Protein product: CASSLFGGGQGANTEAFF.

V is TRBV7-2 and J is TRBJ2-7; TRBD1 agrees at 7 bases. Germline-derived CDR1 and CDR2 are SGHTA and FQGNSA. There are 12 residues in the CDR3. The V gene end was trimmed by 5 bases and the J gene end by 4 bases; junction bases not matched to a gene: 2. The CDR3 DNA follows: TGTGCCAGCAGCGGCAGGGGGTACGAGCAGTACTTC. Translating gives CASSGRGYEQYF.

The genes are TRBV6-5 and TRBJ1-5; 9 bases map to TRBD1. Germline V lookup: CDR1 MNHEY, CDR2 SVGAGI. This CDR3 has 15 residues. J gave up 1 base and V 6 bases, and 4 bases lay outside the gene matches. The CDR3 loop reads CASRTGGASNQPQHF. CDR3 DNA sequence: TGTGCCAGCAGAACAGGGGGCGCGAGCAATCAGCCCCAGCATTTT.

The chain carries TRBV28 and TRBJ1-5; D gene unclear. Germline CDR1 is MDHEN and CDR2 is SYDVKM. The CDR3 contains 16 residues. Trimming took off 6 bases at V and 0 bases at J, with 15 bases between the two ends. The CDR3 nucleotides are TGTGCCAGCAGCCGCGGAGAGGAGCTTAGCAATCAGCCCCAGCATTTT. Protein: CASSRGEELSNQPQHF.

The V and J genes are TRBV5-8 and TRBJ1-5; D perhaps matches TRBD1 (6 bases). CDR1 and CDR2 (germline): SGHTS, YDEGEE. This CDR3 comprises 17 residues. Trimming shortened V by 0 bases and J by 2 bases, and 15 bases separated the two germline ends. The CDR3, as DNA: TGTGCCAGCAGCTTGGGGCAGGGGATTTTAGGCAATCAGCCCCAGCATTTT. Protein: CASSLGQGILGNQPQHF.